This entry concerns a single T cell receptor beta chain. Its cognate antigen is unknown. The record originates from a study of neoadjuvant anti-PD-1 for oral cavity cancer. Across the study: Patients without progression got a fourth dose around day 43.

Patients were newly diagnosed with stage II-IVA oral cavity squamous cell carcinoma without prior systemic or radiation treatment. The patients had HPV-negative, locally advanced oral cavity squamous cell carcinoma. Study findings and constraints: After neoadjuvant nivolumab, PBMC T cell clonality was significantly higher in non-responders than responders.

The assay was immunoSEQ multiplex PCR, and TCRdb's table has in-frame clones only and misses some. The repertoire holds 30,000 to 40,000 clones, with just under 90% as singletons. The ends were cut back, 0 bases at V and 2 bases at J, with 14 bases in the middle. This CDR3 contains 17 residues. CDR1 is KGHSY and CDR2 is FQNENV in the germline V gene. The TCR originated in a person between 40 and 85 years old with oral cavity squamous cell carcinoma. Sequencing was performed on PBMCs, taken before nivolumab (anti-PD-1) treatment. The chain is built from TRBV16 and TRBJ1-5, with D unresolved. The CDR3 loop is CASSQSNSFSGNQPQHF. CDR3 nucleotide sequence: TGTGCCAGCAGCCAATCGAACAGCTTTTCGGGCAATCAGCCCCAGCATTTT.